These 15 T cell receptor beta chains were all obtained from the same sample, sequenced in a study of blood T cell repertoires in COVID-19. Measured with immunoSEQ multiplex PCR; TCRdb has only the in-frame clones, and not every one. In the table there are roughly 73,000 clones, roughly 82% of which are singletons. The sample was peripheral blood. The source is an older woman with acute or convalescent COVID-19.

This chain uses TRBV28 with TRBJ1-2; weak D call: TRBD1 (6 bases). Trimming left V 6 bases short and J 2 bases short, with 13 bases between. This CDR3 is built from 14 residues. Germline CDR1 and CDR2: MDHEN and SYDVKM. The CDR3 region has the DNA TGTGCCAGCAGACCTAGACAGGAAAACTATGGCTACACCTTC. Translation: CASRPRQENYGYTF.

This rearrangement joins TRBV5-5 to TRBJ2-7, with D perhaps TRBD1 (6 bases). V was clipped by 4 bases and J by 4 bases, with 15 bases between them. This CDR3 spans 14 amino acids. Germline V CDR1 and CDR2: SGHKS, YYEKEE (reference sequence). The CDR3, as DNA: TGTGCCAGCAGCCGGGACACCAACCGGTACGAGCAGTACTTC. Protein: CASSRDTNRYEQYF.

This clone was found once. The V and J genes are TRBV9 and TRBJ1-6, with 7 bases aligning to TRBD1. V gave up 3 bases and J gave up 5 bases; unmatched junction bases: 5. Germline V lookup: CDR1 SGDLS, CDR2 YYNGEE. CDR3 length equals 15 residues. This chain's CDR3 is CASSAGTENNSPLHF. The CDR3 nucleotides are TGTGCCAGCAGCGCCGGGACAGAGAATAATTCACCCCTCCACTTT.

CDR3 nucleotides: TGTGCCAGCAGTGAACGGACAGGGGATGAGCAGTTCTTC. It yields the protein CASSERTGDEQFF. The chain has TRBV25-1 and TRBJ2-1, with TRBD1 matching over 9 bases. The CDR3 loop spans 13 amino acids. With V trimmed by 2 bases and J by 8 bases, 1 base remained unmatched. The germline gives CDR1 MGHDK, CDR2 SYGVNS.

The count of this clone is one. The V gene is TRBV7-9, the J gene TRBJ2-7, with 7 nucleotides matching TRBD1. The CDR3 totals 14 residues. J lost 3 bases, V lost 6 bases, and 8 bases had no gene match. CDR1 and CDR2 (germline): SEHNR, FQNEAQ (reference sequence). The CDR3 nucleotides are TGTGCCAGCAGTTTACAGGGGCCGGACTACGAGCAGTACTTC. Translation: CASSLQGPDYEQYF.

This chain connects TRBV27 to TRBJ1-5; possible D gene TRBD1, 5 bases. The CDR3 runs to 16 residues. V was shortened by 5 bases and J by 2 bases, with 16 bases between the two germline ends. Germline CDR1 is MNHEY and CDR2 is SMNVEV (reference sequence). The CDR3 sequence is CASSEIQGLGNQPQHF. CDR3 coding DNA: TGTGCCAGCAGTGAAATCCAGGGCCTTGGCAATCAGCCCCAGCATTTT.

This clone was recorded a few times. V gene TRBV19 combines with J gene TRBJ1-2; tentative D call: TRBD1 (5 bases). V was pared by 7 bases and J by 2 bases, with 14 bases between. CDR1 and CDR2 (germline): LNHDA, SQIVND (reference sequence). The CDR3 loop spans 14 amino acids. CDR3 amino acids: CASMGFQGNYGYTF. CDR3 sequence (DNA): TGTGCCAGTATGGGGTTCCAGGGAAACTATGGCTACACCTTC.

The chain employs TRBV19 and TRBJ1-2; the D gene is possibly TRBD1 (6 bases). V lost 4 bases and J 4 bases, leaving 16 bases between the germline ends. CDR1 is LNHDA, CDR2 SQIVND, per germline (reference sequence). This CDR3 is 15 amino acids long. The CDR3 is CASSTPPGTPYGYTF. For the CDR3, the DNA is TGTGCCAGTAGTACCCCCCCCGGGACACCCTATGGCTACACCTTC.

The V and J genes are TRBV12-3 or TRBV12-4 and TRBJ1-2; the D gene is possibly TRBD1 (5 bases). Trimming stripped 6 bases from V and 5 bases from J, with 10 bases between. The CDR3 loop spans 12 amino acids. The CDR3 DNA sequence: TGTGCCAGCAGGCGGGGGGGATATGGCTACACCTTC. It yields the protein CASRRGGYGYTF.

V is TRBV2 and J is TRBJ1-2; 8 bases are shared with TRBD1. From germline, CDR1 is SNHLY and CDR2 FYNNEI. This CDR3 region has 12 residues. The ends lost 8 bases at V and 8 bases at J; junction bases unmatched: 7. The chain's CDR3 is CASGPGGLGYTF. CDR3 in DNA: TGTGCCAGCGGGCCAGGGGGCCTAGGCTACACCTTC.

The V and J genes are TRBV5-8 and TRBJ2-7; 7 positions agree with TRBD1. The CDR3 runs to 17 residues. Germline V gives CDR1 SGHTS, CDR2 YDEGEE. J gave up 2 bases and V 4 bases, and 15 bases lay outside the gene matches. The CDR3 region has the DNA TGTGCCAGCAGCGCGGACACCGGGACAGTGCATCCCTACGAGCAGTACTTC. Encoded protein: CASSADTGTVHPYEQYF.

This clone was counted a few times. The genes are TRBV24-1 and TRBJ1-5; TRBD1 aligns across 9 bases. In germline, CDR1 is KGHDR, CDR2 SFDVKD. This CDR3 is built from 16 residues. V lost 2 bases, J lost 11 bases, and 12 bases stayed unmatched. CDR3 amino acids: CATSDSGQGISWAQHF. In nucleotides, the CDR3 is TGTGCCACCAGTGATTCGGGACAGGGCATTAGTTGGGCCCAGCATTTT.

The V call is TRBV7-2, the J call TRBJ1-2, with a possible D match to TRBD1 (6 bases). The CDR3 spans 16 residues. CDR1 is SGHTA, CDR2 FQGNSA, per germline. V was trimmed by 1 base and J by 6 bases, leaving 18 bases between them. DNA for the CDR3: TGTGCCAGCAGCTTAGGGGCAAACAGGGCTTCGCATGGCTACACCTTC. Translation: CASSLGANRASHGYTF.

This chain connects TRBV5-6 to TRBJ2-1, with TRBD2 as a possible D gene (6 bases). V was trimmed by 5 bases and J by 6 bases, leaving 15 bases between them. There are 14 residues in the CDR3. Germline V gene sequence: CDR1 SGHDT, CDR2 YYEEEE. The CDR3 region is CASSRLDQINEQFF. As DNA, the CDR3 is TGTGCCAGCAGTCGACTAGACCAGATCAATGAGCAGTTCTTC.

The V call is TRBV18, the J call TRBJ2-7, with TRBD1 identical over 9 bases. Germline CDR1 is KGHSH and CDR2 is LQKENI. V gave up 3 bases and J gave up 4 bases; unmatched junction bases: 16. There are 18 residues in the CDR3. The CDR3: CASSPGINRGLSGYEQYF. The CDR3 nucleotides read TGTGCCAGCTCACCCGGGATAAACAGGGGGCTAAGCGGATACGAGCAGTACTTC.